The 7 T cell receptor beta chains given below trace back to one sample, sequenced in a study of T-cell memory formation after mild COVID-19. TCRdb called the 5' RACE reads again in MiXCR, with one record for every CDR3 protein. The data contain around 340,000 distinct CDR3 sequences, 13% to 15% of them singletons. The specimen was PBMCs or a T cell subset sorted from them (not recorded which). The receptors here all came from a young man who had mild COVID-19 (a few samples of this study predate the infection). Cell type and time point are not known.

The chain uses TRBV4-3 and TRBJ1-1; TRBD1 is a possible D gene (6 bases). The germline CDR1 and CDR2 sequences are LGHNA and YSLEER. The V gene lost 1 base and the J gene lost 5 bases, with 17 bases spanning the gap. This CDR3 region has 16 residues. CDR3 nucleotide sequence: TGCGCCAGCAGCCAAGGGGGCATGGCAGGGGATACTGAAGCTTTCTTT. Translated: CASSQGGMAGDTEAFF.

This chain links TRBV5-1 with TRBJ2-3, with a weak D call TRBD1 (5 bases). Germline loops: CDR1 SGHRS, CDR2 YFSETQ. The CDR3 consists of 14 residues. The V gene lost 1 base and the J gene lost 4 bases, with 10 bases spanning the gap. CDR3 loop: CASSLRVGPDTQYF. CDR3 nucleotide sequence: TGCGCCAGCAGCTTGAGGGTGGGGCCAGATACGCAGTATTTT.

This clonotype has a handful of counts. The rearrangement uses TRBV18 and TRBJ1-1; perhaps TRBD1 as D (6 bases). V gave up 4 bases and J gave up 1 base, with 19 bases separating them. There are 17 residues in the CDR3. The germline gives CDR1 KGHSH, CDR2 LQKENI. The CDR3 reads CASSLLAGGPWNTEAFF. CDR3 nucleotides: TGTGCCAGCTCACTCCTCGCCGGGGGCCCATGGAACACTGAAGCTTTCTTT.

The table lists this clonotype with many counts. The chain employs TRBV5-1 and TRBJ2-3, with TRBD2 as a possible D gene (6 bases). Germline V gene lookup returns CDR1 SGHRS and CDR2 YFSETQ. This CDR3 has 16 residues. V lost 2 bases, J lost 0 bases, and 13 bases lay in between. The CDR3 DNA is TGCGCCAGCAGCTTCGGGGGACTCACTAGCACAGATACGCAGTATTTT. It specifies CASSFGGLTSTDTQYF.

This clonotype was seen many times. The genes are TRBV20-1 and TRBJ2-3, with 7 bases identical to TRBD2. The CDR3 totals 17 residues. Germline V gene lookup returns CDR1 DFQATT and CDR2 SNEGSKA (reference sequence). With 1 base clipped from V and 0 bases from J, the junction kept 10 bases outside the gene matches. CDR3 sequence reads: CSARGLGGNTSTDTQYF. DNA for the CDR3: TGCAGTGCTAGAGGCCTGGGGGGGAACACAAGCACAGATACGCAGTATTTT.

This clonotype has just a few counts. Here the CDR3 reads CSARSLGGELFF. The CDR3 DNA is TGCAGTGCTAGAAGTTTGGGCGGGGAGCTGTTTTTT. The chain is built from TRBV20-1 and TRBJ2-2, with D unclear. With 2 bases removed from V and 7 bases from J, the gap between germline ends came to 8 bases. The CDR3 is 12 residues long. Per the germline V gene, CDR1 is DFQATT and CDR2 is SNEGSKA (reference sequence).

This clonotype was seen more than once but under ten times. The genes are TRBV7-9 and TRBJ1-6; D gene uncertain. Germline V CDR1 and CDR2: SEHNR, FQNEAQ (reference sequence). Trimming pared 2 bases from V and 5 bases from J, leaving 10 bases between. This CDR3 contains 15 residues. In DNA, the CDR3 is TGTGCCAGCAGCTTACTGGGAGAAAATAATTCACCCCTCCACTTT. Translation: CASSLLGENNSPLHF.